These 13 T cell receptor beta chains were sequenced from one sample in a study of T cells in Graves' hyperthyroidism and ophthalmopathy (dated by TCRdb to between 2018 and 2021). Library preparation used multiplex PCR. These reads were obtained on an Illumina HiSeq 2000. TCR beta CDR3 regions were amplified from RNA transcripts. The TCR CDR3 was subjected to a first round of RT-PCR using the HTBI primer set and the Qiagen OneStep RT-PCR kit. TCRdb reprocessed the public reads (quality trimming at Q25 with fastp, clone calling with MiXCR) and kept in-frame beta chains. When rows share a CDR3 protein, they turn into one entry using the most common DNA and genes. In this sample the table shows a few hundred thousand distinct CDR3 sequences, roughly 25% of which occur a single time. Over 70% of the sample lies in the top ten. Sequencing was performed on blood. Source of these receptors: a man aged 45-65 years with Graves' hyperthyroidism.

Comment on this clonotype: A much larger clone sits a single nucleotide away, making a read error possible. The chain recombines TRBV12-3 or TRBV12-4 with TRBJ2-1, with a possible D match to TRBD2 (6 bases). The closer fit of TRBJ2-7 to the DNA end suggests the J call may be wrong. This CDR3 has 16 residues. The CDR3 sequence is CASTITTPGGNNEQYF. DNA of the CDR3: TGTGCCAGCACCATTACAACCCCTGGGGGGAACAATGAGCAGTACTTC.

The V gene is TRBV19, the J gene TRBJ2-1, with 10 positions matching TRBD1. This CDR3 has 14 amino acids. V was pared by 7 bases and J by 4 bases, with 4 bases of the junction left unmatched. Per germline, CDR1 LNHDA and CDR2 SQIVND (reference sequence). The chain's CDR3 is CASKTGGPYNEQFF. In nucleotides, the CDR3 is TGTGCCAGTAAGACAGGGGGCCCTTACAATGAGCAGTTCTTC. Complete variable domain (other parts from reference TRBV19 and TRBJ2-1): DGGITQSPKYLFRKEGQNVTLSCEQNLNHDAMYWYRQDPGQGLRLIYYSQIVNDFQKGDIAEGYSVSREKKESFPLTVTSAQKNPTAFYLCASKTGGPYNEQFFGPGTRLTVL.

This chain links TRBV7-3 with TRBJ2-1; D is ambiguous. This CDR3 has 15 amino acids. Germline CDR1 is SGHTA and CDR2 is FQGTGA. The V gene lost 2 bases and the J gene lost 2 bases, with 10 bases spanning the gap. The CDR3 region is CASSLGLPTYNEQFF. The CDR3 region has the DNA TGTGCCAGCAGCTTAGGGCTCCCCACCTACAATGAGCAGTTCTTC.

This clonotype was counted only a few times. The chain is built from TRBV28 and TRBJ1-1; 7 bases are shared with TRBD1. Germline CDR1 reads MDHEN; CDR2 reads SYDVKM. The trim removed 3 bases at V and 11 bases at J, leaving 3 bases unmatched. The CDR3 extends over 11 amino acids. This chain's CDR3 is CASSFEGAAFF. CDR3 sequence (DNA): TGTGCCAGCAGTTTTGAGGGGGCGGCTTTCTTT.

This clonotype was seen more than once but under ten times. CDR3 nucleotide sequence: TGTGCCAGCAGACGGGACAGTAGCAATCAGCCCCAGCATTTT. Its protein is CASRRDSSNQPQHF. The rearrangement joins TRBV12-3 or TRBV12-4 to TRBJ1-5; 7 bases match TRBD1. The CDR3 length is 14 residues. Trimming removed 6 bases from V and 0 bases from J; junction bases left unmatched: 2.

The chain has TRBV7-8 and TRBJ2-1; D uncertain. This CDR3 has 13 amino acids. Trimming left V 3 bases short and J 9 bases short, with 12 bases between. Germline V CDR1 and CDR2: SGHVS, FQNEAQ. In nucleotides, the CDR3 is TGTGCCAGCAGCTTTACATTGGTTGTTGAGCAGTTCTTC. Amino acids: CASSFTLVVEQFF.

This clonotype was recorded at least ten times. The V call is TRBV28, the J call TRBJ2-5; 12 nucleotides agree with TRBD2. Germline loops: CDR1 MDHEN, CDR2 SYDVKM. V lost 3 bases to trimming and J lost 5 bases; unmatched junction nucleotides: 7. This CDR3 is 16 amino acids long. CDR3 coding DNA: TGTGCCAGCAGTTTTAATCGACTAGCGGGAGTGGAGACCCAGTACTTC. Encoded protein: CASSFNRLAGVETQYF.

V gene TRBV10-2 combines with J gene TRBJ2-5; tentatively, D is TRBD2 (5 bases). The CDR3 loop spans 14 amino acids. The germline gives CDR1 WSHSY, CDR2 SAAADI. Between the trimmed V and J ends, which lost 0 bases and 4 bases, there was a span of 9 bases. The DNA of the CDR3 is TGCGCCAGCAGTGAGTCTCCGACTACAGAGACCCAGTACTTC. It translates to CASSESPTTETQYF.

V gene TRBV7-8 combines with J gene TRBJ2-1; D is unclear. CDR1 and CDR2 from the germline V gene are SGHVS and FQNEAQ. V was clipped by 1 base and J by 13 bases, with 14 bases between them. The length of the CDR3 is 13 residues. This CDR3 reads CASSLEGPTGQFF. Here the CDR3 DNA reads TGTGCCAGCAGCTTAGAGGGCCCGACCGGTCAGTTCTTC. The entire variable domain, with the rest obtained from reference TRBV7-8 and TRBJ2-1, is as follows: GAGVSQSPRYKVAKRGQDVALRCDPISGHVSLFWYQQALGQGPEFLTYFQNEAQLDKSGLPSDRFFAERPEGSVSTLKIQRTQQEDSAVYLCASSLEGPTGQFFGPGTRLTVL.

This clonotype was picked up one time. The chain links TRBV11-3 to TRBJ1-2, with D tentatively TRBD1 (5 bases). The V gene lost 5 bases and the J gene lost 6 bases, with 22 bases spanning the gap. The CDR3 totals 16 residues. CDR1 SGHNT and CDR2 YENEEA come from the germline V gene. CDR3 in DNA: TGTGCCAGCAGCGCACCGCGGGGCTCCTCAGAAGATGGCTACACCTTC. It codes for CASSAPRGSSEDGYTF.

The sample holds a few counts of this clonotype. The DNA for the CDR3 is TGTGCCATCAGTAGGTTTATGGGGTCCTACGAGCAGTACTTC. As protein: CAISRFMGSYEQYF. The J gene is TRBJ2-7, the V gene TRBV10-3; D is undetermined. V shed 5 bases and J shed 1 base, with 12 bases lying between them. CDR3 size: 14 residues. CDR1 is ENHRY, CDR2 SYGVKD, per germline.

This clonotype was counted between two and nine times. This sequence joins TRBV7-3 and TRBJ2-2; D possibly matches TRBD1 or TRBD2 (6 bases each). CDR1 SGHTA and CDR2 FQGTGA come from the germline V gene. Deletions cut 1 base from V and 6 bases from J, with 12 bases between. This CDR3 has 15 amino acids. The CDR3 reads CASSLIGGSPGELFF. The CDR3 DNA is TGTGCCAGCAGCTTAATAGGGGGGAGCCCCGGGGAGCTGTTTTTT. The full variable domain, with the rest looked up from reference TRBV7-3 and TRBJ2-2, is GAGVSQTPSNKVTEKGKYVELRCDPISGHTALYWYRQSLGQGPEFLIYFQGTGAADDSGLPNDRFFAVRPEGSVSTLKIQRTERGDSAVYLCASSLIGGSPGELFFGEGSRLTVL.

This clonotype was seen more than once but under ten times. This chain joins TRBV7-9 and TRBJ1-1; D remains unclear. Germline V CDR1 and CDR2: SEHNR, FQNEAQ (reference sequence). Trimming took off 1 base at V and 4 bases at J, with 13 bases between the two ends. There are 15 residues in the CDR3. The CDR3 DNA follows: TGTGCCAGCAGCTTAGACGGGCTAGGGTCCACTGAAGCTTTCTTT. This gives the protein CASSLDGLGSTEAFF.